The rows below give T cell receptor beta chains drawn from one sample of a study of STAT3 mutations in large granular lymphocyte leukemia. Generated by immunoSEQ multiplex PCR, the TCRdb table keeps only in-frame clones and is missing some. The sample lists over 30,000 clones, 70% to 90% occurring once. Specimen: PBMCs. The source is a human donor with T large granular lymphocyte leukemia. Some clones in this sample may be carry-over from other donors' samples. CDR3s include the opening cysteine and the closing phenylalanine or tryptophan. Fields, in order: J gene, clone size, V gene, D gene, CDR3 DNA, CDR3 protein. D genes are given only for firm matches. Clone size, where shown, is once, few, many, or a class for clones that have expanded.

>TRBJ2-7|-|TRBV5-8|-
TGTGCCAGCAGCAAGGACCCGGCCCACGAGCAGTACTTC
CASSKDPAHEQYF
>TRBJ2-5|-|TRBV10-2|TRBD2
TGCGCCAGCGGTAGCGGGTTAGAGACCCAGTACTTC
CASGSGLETQYF
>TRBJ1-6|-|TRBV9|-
TGTGCCAGCAGCGTAGCTGATGGGGGGCCGGGATCACCCCTCCACTTT
CASSVADGGPGSPLHF
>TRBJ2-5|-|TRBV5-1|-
TGCGCCAGCAATGGGGGCCGCACCCAAGAGACCCAGTACTTC
CASNGGRTQETQYF
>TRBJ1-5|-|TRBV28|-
TGTGCCAGCAGTCTCCCAATGGACGTTAGCAATCAGCCCCAGCATTTT
CASSLPMDVSNQPQHF
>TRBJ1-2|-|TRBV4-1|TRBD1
TGCGCCAGCAGCCAAGTAGAAGGGGGCACCTATGGCTACACCTTC
CASSQVEGGTYGYTF
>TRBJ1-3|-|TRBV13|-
TGTGCCAGCAGCTTGGGGGCTTTCTCTGGAAACACCATATATTTT
CASSLGAFSGNTIYF
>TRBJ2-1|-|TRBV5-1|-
TGCGCCAGCAGCTTGGGGGGGGATTACAATGAGCAGTTCTTC
CASSLGGDYNEQFF
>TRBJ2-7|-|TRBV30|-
TGTGCCTGGAGTGTAGGGGGGCGAGGGTACGAGCAGTACTTC
CAWSVGGRGYEQYF
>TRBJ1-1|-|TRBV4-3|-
TGCGCCAGCAGCCAAGATGGCCAGATCACTGAAGCTTTCTTT
CASSQDGQITEAFF
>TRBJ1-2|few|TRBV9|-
TGTGCCAGCAGCGTAGGGGGGCCGCACTATGGCTACACCTTC
CASSVGGPHYGYTF
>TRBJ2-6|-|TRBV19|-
TGTGCCAGTCGGACAGCCACCCCTTCCTCTGGGGCCAACGTCCTGACTTTC
CASRTATPSSGANVLTF
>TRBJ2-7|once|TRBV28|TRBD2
TGTGCCAGCAGGGGGACTAGCTACGAGCAGTACTTC
CASRGTSYEQYF
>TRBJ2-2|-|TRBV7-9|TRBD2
TGTGCCAGCAGCCGGGGACTAGCGGGGACCACCGGGGAGCTGTTTTTT
CASSRGLAGTTGELFF